One TCR beta chain is described in this entry. The treatment denotes: oral pan-JAK inhibitor, 5-10 mg twice daily. The data were obtained in a study of CD8+ T cells in alopecia areata. Extraction and reverse transcription of RNA yielded cDNA as the sequencing template. The protocol was immunoSEQ multiplex PCR, while the TCRdb copy is restricted to in-frame clones and leaves out a portion. Of a few hundred thousand clones in the sample, under 40% are singletons; the top ten hold under 0.55%. The CDR3 is 15 amino acids. With 3 bases removed from V and 2 bases from J, the gap between germline ends came to 11 bases. Germline assignment: CDR1 LNHDA and CDR2 SQIVND (reference sequence).

Sequenced material: CD4+ T cells sorted from blood, taken at roughly week 30, from a patient treated with tofacitinib. The chain is built from TRBV19 and TRBJ1-5; tentative D call: TRBD1 (6 bases). The source is a human donor with alopecia areata. CDR3 amino acids: CASSIPAGGNQPQHF. The CDR3 coding sequence is TGTGCCAGTAGTATCCCGGCAGGGGGCAATCAGCCCCAGCATTTT.